This T cell receptor beta chain was sequenced during a study of T cell repertoires in cytomegalovirus infection. On the study more broadly: Public TCR beta signature analysis indicated the presence of both CMV infection and matching HLA type.

The V end lost 3 bases, the J end lost 3 bases, and 15 bases lay between the germline ends. Per the germline V gene, CDR1 is MGHDK and CDR2 is SYGVNS. The CDR3 length is 15 residues. A single record per CDR3 protein comes from TCRdb applying MiXCR to the reads. The sample lists about 360,000 distinct CDR3 sequences, about 35% occurring once. On this clonotype: The target antigen is unknown.

The chain has TRBV25-1 and TRBJ2-7, with D tentatively TRBD2 (6 bases). Source: cultured PBMCs, taken from culture after CMV antigen stimulation. The receptor's source is a human donor in good health (CMV status not recorded). Some clones in this sample may be carry-over from other donors' samples. CDR3 region: CASSEAGTGRYEQYF. CDR3 DNA: TGTGCCAGCAGTGAGGCGGGAACAGGACGCTACGAGCAGTACTTC.